The clone carrying this T cell receptor beta chain was observed a few times. Its antigen is unidentified. These data are taken from a study of blood T cells in healthy people across ages. Study outcomes and limitations: Reliance upon unsorted PBMCs precluded definitive naive versus antigen-experienced comparison. Comparison with aged donors showed that long-lived donors had more naive CD4+ cells and higher diversity.

Alongside a J-beta primer mix, a sample-barcoded 5' primer served in a second PCR lasting roughly 7 to 12 cycles. TCRdb reprocessed the 5' RACE reads with MiXCR, giving one entry per CDR3 protein. Among hundreds of thousands of distinct CDR3 sequences, around two fifths were seen once, and the ten largest hold roughly 19%. Aged about 6 to 100, donors were systemically healthy Caucasians from Russia. This clonotype was sampled from a man between 60 and 75 years old in good health. The sample was blood.

CDR3 DNA: TGTGCCAGCAGCCGACAGGACATCTATGGCTACACCTTC. Its protein product is CASSRQDIYGYTF. The V gene is TRBV5-6, the J gene TRBJ1-2, with D possibly matching TRBD1 (6 bases). In germline, CDR1 is SGHDT, CDR2 YYEEEE. The CDR3 has 13 amino acids. Trimming left V 4 bases short and J 4 bases short, with 11 bases between.